This T cell receptor (beta chain) was sequenced during a study of blood T cell repertoires in COVID-19. Study summary: Sites across the United States, Italy and Spain contributed samples from acute and convalescent COVID-19. PBMCs, B-cell-depleted T cells, or T cells provided the cDNA or gDNA that made up the material.

Authors' processing steps: Reference gene primer amplification in the assay estimated nucleated cell counts. Generated by immunoSEQ multiplex PCR, the TCRdb table keeps only in-frame clones and is missing some. V, J and clone size reflect that table, while D and trimming were determined from the DNA. This sample has 330,000 or so clones, with 87% found just once. Germline V gene sequence: CDR1 MNHEY, CDR2 SMNVEV (reference sequence). The CDR3 extends over 14 amino acids. Trimming took off 1 base at V and 0 bases at J, with 3 bases between the two ends. Seattle cases were enrolled at active infection and followed longitudinally.

The chain has TRBV27 and TRBJ2-2; D ambiguous. Source material: peripheral blood. The origin of this receptor is a man in his thirties or forties with COVID-19, enrolled during active disease. The CDR3 DNA is TGTGCCAGCAGTTTATTAGCGAACACCGGGGAGCTGTTTTTT. Amino acid sequence: CASSLLANTGELFF.